Listed below are T cell receptor beta chains from one sample, sequenced in a study of T-cell reconstitution after alpha-beta-depleted transplantation in children. TCRdb fed the PCR reads into MiXCR, producing one record per CDR3 protein. The table includes hundreds of thousands of distinct CDR3 sequences, roughly 13% detected once. The sequenced sample was PBMCs, mostly from graft donor cells, obtained 360 days after TCRalphabeta/CD19-depleted stem cell transplant. Receptors originate from a male patient aged 10 to 17 who had a stem cell transplant for acute myeloid leukemia, so the T cells may come from the graft donor. Each CDR3 is given with its conserved first and last residue. The D gene is left open where the match is weak. Size tells how often a clone was seen (once, few, many) or the class of an expanded clone, and some rows leave it out.

J gene	D gene	V gene	clone size	CDR3 DNA	CDR3 protein
TRBJ2-5	TRBD2	TRBV10-3	many	TGTGCCATCAGTGAGAGGGCCGGGGGGGCCCAAGAGACCCAGTACTTC	CAISERAGGAQETQYF
TRBJ2-1	.	TRBV7-2	many	TGTGCCAGCAGCTCCGGGTCATTTAATGAGCAGTTCTTC	CASSSGSFNEQFF
TRBJ2-1	TRBD1	TRBV12-3/TRBV12-4	many	TGTGCCAGTCAACCCCCGGGACAGGGATCCAATGAGCAGTTCTTC	CASQPPGQGSNEQFF
TRBJ2-7	TRBD1	TRBV29-1	many	TGCAGCGTTGACATCTTGAGAGGGGGCCACGAGCAGTACTTC	CSVDILRGGHEQYF
TRBJ2-7	TRBD1	TRBV28	many	TGTGCCAGCAGCACAGGGGGCAAATCCTACGAGCAGTACTTC	CASSTGGKSYEQYF
TRBJ2-1	.	TRBV6-2/TRBV6-3	.	TGTGCCAGCAGCCCCTACAGGGTTTTAAATGAGCAGTTCTTC	CASSPYRVLNEQFF
TRBJ2-1	.	TRBV9	.	TGTGCCAGCAGCGTTGCGGCCTACAATGAGCAGTTCTTC	CASSVAAYNEQFF
TRBJ2-1	TRBD2	TRBV28	.	TGTGCCAGCAGTTTAGGGGGGTTCGGACTAGCGAGCTACAATGAGCAGTTCTTC	CASSLGGFGLASYNEQFF
TRBJ2-3	.	TRBV4-3	few	TGCGCCAGCAGCCACTTTCCCCTCAGACTATCCACAGATACGCAGTATTTT	CASSHFPLRLSTDTQYF
TRBJ2-7	.	TRBV28	many	TGTGCCAGCAGATCCGGAACGGGAGTGATTTACGAGCAGTACTTC	CASRSGTGVIYEQYF
TRBJ1-5	.	TRBV28	few	TGTGCCAGCAGTTTTGGCAGCAGCAACGGTCAGCCCCAGCATTTT	CASSFGSSNGQPQHF
TRBJ2-1	.	TRBV20-1	.	TGCAGTGCTAGAGATAGCGGAGCGAGGCCTTACAATGAGCAGTTCTTC	CSARDSGARPYNEQFF
TRBJ2-2	TRBD2	TRBV12-3/TRBV12-4	few	TGTGCCAGCAGTAGTAGCGGGAGGGTTACCGGGGAGCTGTTTTTT	CASSSSGRVTGELFF
TRBJ2-1	TRBD2	TRBV27	many	TGTGCCAGCAGTTTATTTACTAGCGGGAGGAATGAGCAGTTCTTC	CASSLFTSGRNEQFF
TRBJ2-2	TRBD2	TRBV3-1	many	TGTGCCAGCAGTAAACAACGGGGACTAGCTACCGGGGAGCTGTTTTTT	CASSKQRGLATGELFF
TRBJ1-2	.	TRBV27	.	TGTGCCAGCAGTTGGGTTGCCGGGAGTGATGGCTACACCTTC	CASSWVAGSDGYTF
TRBJ2-2	TRBD2	TRBV29-1	few	TGCAGCGTTGTAGCGGGAGGGCCGGGCGGGGAGCTGTTTTTT	CSVVAGGPGGELFF
TRBJ2-7	TRBD1	TRBV12-3/TRBV12-4	once	TGTGCCAGCAGTTTCTCCGGGACAGGGACCCACGAGCAGTACTTC	CASSFSGTGTHEQYF
TRBJ2-7	.	TRBV11-1	many	TGTGCCAGCAGCCTCCGACAGCCCTACGAGCAGTACTTC	CASSLRQPYEQYF
TRBJ2-5	.	TRBV6-5	.	TGTGCCAGCAGTTACTCGGGGTGGTTCGCGGGGCAAGAGACCCAGTACTTC	CASSYSGWFAGQETQYF
TRBJ2-7	TRBD1	TRBV7-6	few	TGTGCCAGCAGCCTTAGACAGGGACGTGCCTACGAGCAGTACTTC	CASSLRQGRAYEQYF
TRBJ1-3	.	TRBV11-2	many	TGTGCCAGCAGCTTCGAGGCCATCTCTGGAAACACCATATATTTT	CASSFEAISGNTIYF
TRBJ2-7	.	TRBV7-6	.	TGTGCCAGCAGCTTCCTTAGGGGCCACTACGAGCAGTACTTC	CASSFLRGHYEQYF
TRBJ2-6	.	TRBV28	.	TGTGCCAGCAGTTTACCTCCCGACAGGCCGCGCGTCCTGACTTTC	CASSLPPDRPRVLTF
TRBJ2-1	TRBD2	TRBV11-1	many	TGTGCCAGCAGCCCCGAGCGGGGAACCTACAATGAGCAGTTCTTC	CASSPERGTYNEQFF
TRBJ2-1	.	TRBV20-1	few	TGCAGTGCTCTCCTTACTAGCCTCAATGAGCAGTTCTTC	CSALLTSLNEQFF
TRBJ2-1	TRBD1	TRBV20-1	.	TGCAGTGCTGGGTGGGACAGGAGTATGGATGAGCAGTTCTTC	CSAGWDRSMDEQFF
TRBJ2-2	.	TRBV12-3/TRBV12-4	few	TGTGCCAGCAGTTTCTCGGGGAAGAACACCGGGGAGCTGTTTTTT	CASSFSGKNTGELFF
TRBJ2-7	.	TRBV7-2	.	TGTGCCAGCAGCTTAGCCCCAGCGATCTACGAGCAGTACTTC	CASSLAPAIYEQYF
TRBJ2-7	TRBD2	TRBV20-1	many	TGCAGTGCTAGAGATGGTAGCGGGAAGGCCTACGAGCAGTACTTC	CSARDGSGKAYEQYF
TRBJ2-1	.	TRBV29-1	few	TGCAGCGTTGAAGGCCGCGCAAATGAGCAGTTCTTC	CSVEGRANEQFF
TRBJ2-7	.	TRBV28	.	TGTGCCAGCAGTCTTTTGGAGAACCTCCACTCCTACGAGCAGTACTTC	CASSLLENLHSYEQYF
TRBJ2-2	.	TRBV14	many	TGTGCCAGCAGCCAAGTGGCGGGGAGAGGGGCCGGGGAGCTGTTTTTT	CASSQVAGRGAGELFF
TRBJ2-1	TRBD2	TRBV19	.	TGTGCCAGTAGTATGGGTTGGACTAGCGGCCCGAGCTCCTACAATGAGCAGTTCTTC	CASSMGWTSGPSSYNEQFF
TRBJ1-1	.	TRBV12-3/TRBV12-4	.	TGTGCCAGCCGGGCGGGGAAGACTGAAGCTTTCTTT	CASRAGKTEAFF
TRBJ1-3	TRBD1	TRBV29-1	.	TGCAGCGTTGAGGGACAGGGGAGCGGAAACACCATATATTTT	CSVEGQGSGNTIYF
TRBJ1-1	.	TRBV29-1	.	TGCAGCGTTCAAGGGGCCCCCATGAACACTGAAGCTTTCTTT	CSVQGAPMNTEAFF
TRBJ2-7	.	TRBV6-5	.	TGTGCCAGCAGTTACTCAGCGGGTGCCTCCTACGAGCAGTACTTC	CASSYSAGASYEQYF
TRBJ2-1	TRBD2	TRBV7-8	.	TGTGCCAGCAGCTGGACTAGCGGGAGATACAATGAGCAGTTCTTC	CASSWTSGRYNEQFF
TRBJ2-6	TRBD2	TRBV25-1	.	TGTGCCAGCAGTCCGATAGGGGACGACGCGTCGCAGGGAGGGCCATTCTGGGCCAACGTCCTGACTTTC	CASSPIGDDASQGGPFWANVLTF
TRBJ2-5	TRBD1	TRBV7-6	many	TGTGCCAGCACCCGTACTCCGGGACAGGGTGTGGGAGAGACCCAGTACTTC	CASTRTPGQGVGETQYF
TRBJ2-7	TRBD1	TRBV5-8	many	TGTGCCAGCAGCCCTGGACAGGTTAGAACATACGAGCAGTACTTC	CASSPGQVRTYEQYF
TRBJ1-1	TRBD1	TRBV28	few	TGTGCCAGTTTTCTTAGACTTGGACAGGGGAACACTGAAGCTTTCTTT	CASFLRLGQGNTEAFF
TRBJ2-1	TRBD2	TRBV10-3	few	TGTGCCATTGGGACTAGCGGGGACCATAGCTCCTACAATGAGCAGTTCTTC	CAIGTSGDHSSYNEQFF
TRBJ2-1	TRBD2	TRBV6-2/TRBV6-3	few	TGTGCCAGCAGTCGCCTCGGACTGACTAGCGGGATCGGTGAGCAGTTCTTC	CASSRLGLTSGIGEQFF
TRBJ2-7	TRBD2	TRBV25-1	few	TGTGCCAGCAGTGAAGGCTTTAGCGGGCTATCTTACGAGCAGTACTTC	CASSEGFSGLSYEQYF
TRBJ2-7	.	TRBV29-1	many	TGCAGCGTTTTGAGCGCCTACGAGCAGTACTTC	CSVLSAYEQYF
TRBJ2-3	.	TRBV11-2	.	TGTGCCAGCAGCTTAAAAAGTCTGAAGGCTTCCACAGATACGCAGTATTTT	CASSLKSLKASTDTQYF
TRBJ2-7	.	TRBV29-1	few	TGCAGCGCGAAGTTCGGGGTTAGTGAGCAGTACTTC	CSAKFGVSEQYF
TRBJ2-7	TRBD2	TRBV28	.	TGTGCCAGCGCGGGAGGGTACGAGCAGTACTTC	CASAGGYEQYF
TRBJ2-7	TRBD2	TRBV12-3/TRBV12-4	few	TGTGCCAGCAGTCTGCAGGGCGGGAGGCCCTACGAGCAGTACTTC	CASSLQGGRPYEQYF
TRBJ2-7	.	TRBV5-1	few	TGCGCCAGCAGTTGGAGGGACCGGAGCGAGCAGTACTTC	CASSWRDRSEQYF
TRBJ1-1	TRBD1	TRBV29-1	.	TGCAGCGTTTACGGACAGGGAGGAGTGAACACTGAAGCTTTCTTT	CSVYGQGGVNTEAFF
TRBJ2-6	TRBD1	TRBV29-1	.	TGCAGCGCAGGGACAGGAGACCCTGGGGCCAACGTCCTGACTTTC	CSAGTGDPGANVLTF
TRBJ2-1	TRBD2	TRBV10-3	.	TGTGCCATCAGTGATGGGACCCGGACTAGCCTCATGAATGAGCAGTTCTTC	CAISDGTRTSLMNEQFF
TRBJ2-2	.	TRBV20-1	few	TGCAGTGGTGGGCGTCGCACCGGGGAGCTGTTTTTT	CSGGRRTGELFF
TRBJ1-2	.	TRBV19	few	TGTGCCAGTTCTCCAGGGTCACTAAGAGGCTACACCTTC	CASSPGSLRGYTF
TRBJ2-7	.	TRBV20-1	few	TGCAGTGCTATCAGAGCGAATAACTACGAGCAGTACTTC	CSAIRANNYEQYF
TRBJ2-7	TRBD1	TRBV28	.	TGTGCCAGCAGCCAACCCCTCCCGGACAGGGCTAAGAGGGGCGAGCAGTACTTC	CASSQPLPDRAKRGEQYF
TRBJ1-2	.	TRBV12-3/TRBV12-4	few	TGTGCCAGCAGTAAACAGGGTGCGGTCTATGGCTACACCTTC	CASSKQGAVYGYTF